This TCR beta chain was identified in a study of blood T cell repertoires in COVID-19. The CDR3 covers 13 residues. Original processing methods: Cell counts per sample came from amplifying reference gene primers. TCRdb's copy holds only in-frame clones and misses some; the assay was immunoSEQ multiplex PCR. Clonal size and the V and J genes are those of that table, whereas D and trimming came from the DNA. This sample has a few hundred thousand clones, with 80% found just once. Researchers sorted participants into cohorts using their self-reported clinical history. The clonotype was recovered from a woman aged 40-49 years with acute COVID-19. Sequencing used PBMCs or T cells enriched from blood (not recorded which). This chain uses TRBV21-1 with TRBJ2-4; no check of the table's D call, TRBD2, against the DNA was made. TRBV21-1 is assigned pseudogene status. This CDR3 reads CASSDGTRVIQYF. The CDR3 DNA sequence: TGTGCCAGCAGCGATGGGACTAGAGTCATTCAGTACTTC.